This TCR beta chain was retrieved from a study of cytomegalovirus exposure and HLA in healthy donors. This CDR3 is built from 16 residues. Germline values: CDR1 PRHDT, CDR2 FYEKMQ (reference sequence). The V segment lost 2 bases and the J segment 5 bases; nucleotides outside the gene matches: 12. Worth noting for this clone: Its antigen is currently unknown.

Broader study findings: It was in a later analysis that TCR association rates were seen to vary by HLA locus, highest for DRB1 and lowest for HLA-C. TCR beta chains associated with HLA were, in a later analysis, more clonally expanded than equally common others.

The PCR employed 60 Vbeta primers together with 13 Jbeta primers. Original methodology: Later reanalysis found approximately 80 million unique TCR beta chains, approximately 11 million of them shared. Produced via immunoSEQ multiplex PCR; TCRdb's table is partial and in-frame only. V, J and clone size reflect that table, while D and trimming were determined from the DNA. The table has some 110,000 clones, around 80% seen once. This chain links TRBV13 with TRBJ2-7; 7 bases align to TRBD2. The TCR was taken from a man aged 40-50 years in good health and CMV-seropositive. Input material: PBMCs. The CDR3 loop is CASSLRKTSYLNEQYF. The DNA for the CDR3 is TGTGCCAGCAGCTTAAGAAAGACTAGCTATCTGAACGAGCAGTACTTC.